This record covers a single TCR beta chain. The sequenced target, TCR beta, came from blood CD8+ and CD4+ T cells. Random-hexamer reverse transcription was applied to about 0.5 to 1 ug RNA. By means of immunoSEQ multiplex PCR, TCR beta CDR3 spanning 54 Vbeta and 13 Jbeta underwent amplification. One entry per CDR3 protein, called by TCRdb with MiXCR from the immunoSEQ multiplex PCR reads. The profile shows 180,000 or so distinct CDR3 sequences, approximately 95% of them singletons. The record originates from a study of CD8 T cells in Susac syndrome. The germline gives CDR1 SNHLY, CDR2 FYNNEI. The V and J ends lost 3 bases and 0 bases respectively, with 9 bases between them. The CDR3 loop spans 15 amino acids.

The sequenced material came from CD4+ T cells from PBMCs. The chain uses TRBV2 and TRBJ1-3; no clear D. This TCR was recovered from a human donor in good health. CDR3 loop: CASSDSGPSGNTIYF. CDR3 nucleotide sequence: TGTGCCAGCAGTGACTCAGGCCCCTCTGGAAACACCATATATTTT.